This T cell receptor beta chain was captured in a study of T-cell reconstitution after alpha-beta-depleted transplantation in children. Study-wide results and caveats: A year had passed since transplant, and T-cell counts and diversity by then came mostly from newly produced T cells.

This CDR3 is 15 amino acids long. Trimming took off 5 bases at V and 2 bases at J, with 15 bases between the two ends. Germline assignment: CDR1 DFQATT and CDR2 SNEGSKA (reference sequence). For this clonotype: Antigen: not known.

Molecular barcoding with unique molecular identifiers was used for the TCRbeta library. One entry per CDR3 protein, called by TCRdb with MiXCR from the PCR reads. The sample lists hundreds of thousands of distinct CDR3 sequences, roughly 25% occurring once. The sample in question was PBMCs, mostly from graft donor cells, obtained 360 days after TCRalphabeta/CD19-depleted stem cell transplant. The rearrangement joins TRBV20-1 to TRBJ2-2; D may be TRBD1 (6 bases). The source is a female patient between 2 and 15 years old who had a stem cell transplant for congenital amegakaryocytic thrombocytopenia, so the T cells may come from the graft donor. CDR3 region: CSAGVGHQNTGELFF. In DNA, the CDR3 is TGCAGTGCTGGTGTGGGACACCAAAACACCGGGGAGCTGTTTTTT.